The 12 T cell receptor beta chains given below trace back to one sample, sequenced in a study of blood T cells in healthy people across ages. A second roughly 7 to 12 cycle PCR used barcoded and J-beta primers. MiXCR, run by TCRdb on the 5' RACE reads, gives a single entry per CDR3 protein. This repertoire shows 550,000 to 700,000 distinct CDR3 sequences, 27% found once; its top ten account for under 20%. The specimen was blood. The receptors were sampled from a woman between 65 and 79 years old in good health.

The J gene is TRBJ2-1, the V gene TRBV4-3, with 9 positions matching TRBD1. Germline CDR1 and CDR2: LGHNA and YSLEER. This CDR3 region has 13 residues. The trim removed 7 bases at V and 9 bases at J, leaving 7 bases unmatched. The CDR3 protein is CASNQDRGIEQFF. The CDR3 DNA sequence: TGCGCCAGCAACCAGGACAGGGGCATTGAGCAGTTCTTC.

This chain connects TRBV19 to TRBJ2-1; weak D call: TRBD2 (6 bases). Germline CDR1 reads LNHDA; CDR2 reads SQIVND (reference sequence). The V end was cut by 2 bases, the J end by 0 bases, with 8 bases between. This CDR3 region has 15 residues. CDR3 in amino acids: CASSIFGSSYNEQFF. CDR3 DNA: TGTGCCAGTAGTATATTCGGGAGCTCCTACAATGAGCAGTTCTTC.

The chain recombines TRBV3-1 with TRBJ2-7; 8 bases are a match to TRBD1. The germline V gene has CDR1 LGHDT and CDR2 YNNKEL (reference sequence). J lost 1 base, V lost 3 bases, and 2 bases had no gene match. This CDR3 is built from 14 residues. The CDR3 loop reads CASSHWDRSYEQYF. The DNA for the CDR3 is TGTGCCAGCAGCCACTGGGACAGGTCCTACGAGCAGTACTTC.

The sample holds a few counts of this clonotype. The chain links TRBV27 to TRBJ1-6; the D is unclear. Trimming took 6 bases from V and 9 from J, leaving 12 bases between them. The CDR3 is made up of 13 amino acids. Per germline, CDR1 MNHEY and CDR2 SMNVEV (reference sequence). CDR3 loop: CASSLSKSSPLHF. CDR3 nucleotides: TGTGCCAGCAGCTTAAGCAAGAGTTCACCCCTCCACTTT.

The genes are TRBV6-2 or TRBV6-3 and TRBJ2-3; 7 bases map to TRBD1. The germline CDR1 and CDR2 sequences are MNHEY and SVGEGT. CDR3 size: 13 residues. V was clipped by 8 bases and J by 5 bases; unmatched bases: 7. CDR3 amino acids: CASRRQGKDTQYF. Here the CDR3 DNA reads TGTGCCAGCCGCCGACAGGGAAAAGATACGCAGTATTTT.

The chain employs TRBV5-1 and TRBJ2-5; D might be TRBD1 (7 bases). V lost 4 bases and J lost 2, with 12 bases in between. This CDR3 region has 14 residues. Looked up from germline, CDR1 is SGHRS and CDR2 is YFSETQ. CDR3 DNA sequence: TGCGCCAGCAGCATCAGGGGGGAACAAGAGACCCAGTACTTC. Translating it yields CASSIRGEQETQYF.

The chain has TRBV4-1 and TRBJ1-2; D gene unclear. Trimming shortened V by 1 base and J by 0 bases, and 6 bases separated the two germline ends. The CDR3 has 14 residues. The germline V gene has CDR1 MGHRA and CDR2 YSYEKL. DNA of the CDR3: TGCGCCAGCAGCCAAGGACCTTCTAACTATGGCTACACCTTC. Protein sequence: CASSQGPSNYGYTF.

This clonotype showed up just a few times. J is TRBJ1-2 and V is TRBV20-1; possibly TRBD1 for D (5 bases). V was cut by 3 bases and J by 4 bases, with 18 bases left in between. CDR3 size: 15 residues. CDR1 and CDR2 (germline): DFQATT, SNEGSKA (reference sequence). The CDR3 DNA follows: TGCAGTGCTAGGGATCTGGGGCTTGGAGGCTATGGCTACACCTTC. Translating gives CSARDLGLGGYGYTF.

The chain recombines TRBV6-2 or TRBV6-3 with TRBJ2-5; D unclear. TRBJ2-1 matches the DNA end more closely, so the J call is doubtful. This CDR3 contains 13 residues. Germline V gives CDR1 MNHEY, CDR2 SVGEGT. CDR3 DNA: TGTGCCAGCACCAACCGGGTCCTAAAGGAGCAGTTCTTC. This codes for CASTNRVLKEQFF.

V is TRBV7-9 and J is TRBJ2-7; D might be TRBD2 (5 bases). The CDR3 is made up of 15 amino acids. V lost 3 bases to trimming and J lost 6 bases, with 18 bases between them. Germline V gene data show CDR1 as SEHNR and CDR2 as FQNEAQ (reference sequence). The CDR3 spells CASSFGPGSSSEQYF. CDR3 in DNA: TGTGCCAGCAGCTTTGGCCCGGGGAGTTCGTCCGAGCAGTACTTC. The entire variable domain, with the rest obtained from reference TRBV7-9 and TRBJ2-7, is as follows: DTGVSQNPRHKITKRGQNVTFRCDPISEHNRLYWYRQTLGQGPEFLTYFQNEAQLEKSRLLSDRFSAERPKGSFSTLEIQRTEQGDSAMYLCASSFGPGSSSEQYFGPGTRLTVT.

This clonotype has a handful of counts. The V gene is TRBV5-5, the J gene TRBJ2-3; 10 bases match TRBD2. The CDR3 is 18 residues long. Germline V gives CDR1 SGHKS, CDR2 YYEKEE (reference sequence). The V and J ends lost 2 bases and 2 bases, in that order; junction bases with no gene match: 11. As DNA, the CDR3 is TGTGCCAGCAGCTTAGTCGGCGACCTAGCGGGGGCCACAGATACGCAGTATTTT. It yields the protein CASSLVGDLAGATDTQYF.

The chain couples TRBV4-3 to TRBJ1-1; D gene unclear. The germline V gene encodes CDR1 LGHNA and CDR2 YSLEER. This CDR3 comprises 15 residues. Trimming stripped 0 bases from V and 1 base from J, with 9 bases between. The CDR3 loop is CASSQEYGRNTEAFF. The CDR3 bases are TGCGCCAGCAGCCAAGAATATGGGAGGAACACTGAAGCTTTCTTT.